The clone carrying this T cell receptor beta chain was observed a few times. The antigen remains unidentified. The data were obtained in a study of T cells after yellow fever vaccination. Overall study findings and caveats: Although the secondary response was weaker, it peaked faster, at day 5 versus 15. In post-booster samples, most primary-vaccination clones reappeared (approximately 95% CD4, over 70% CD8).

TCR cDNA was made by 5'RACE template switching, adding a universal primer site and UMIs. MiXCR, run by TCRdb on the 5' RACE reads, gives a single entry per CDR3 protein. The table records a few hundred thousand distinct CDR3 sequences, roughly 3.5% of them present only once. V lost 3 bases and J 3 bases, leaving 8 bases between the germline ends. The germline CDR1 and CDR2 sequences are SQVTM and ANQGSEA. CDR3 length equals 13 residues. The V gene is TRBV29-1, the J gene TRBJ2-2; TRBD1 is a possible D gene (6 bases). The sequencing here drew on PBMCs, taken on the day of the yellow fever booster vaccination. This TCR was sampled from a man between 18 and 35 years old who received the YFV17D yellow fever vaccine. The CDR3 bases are TGCAGCGTTGATGGGGGCCACACCGGGGAGCTGTTTTTT. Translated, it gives CSVDGGHTGELFF.